One and the same sample provided the 26 T cell receptor beta chains below, sequenced in a study of T cell responses to AZD1222 COVID-19 vaccine. Generated by immunoSEQ multiplex PCR, the TCRdb table keeps only in-frame clones and is missing some. This table has around 180,000 clones, roughly 88% appearing once. The material was peripheral blood, obtained on day 0 of AZD1222 vaccination. The receptors stem from an adult in good health.

The chain uses TRBV27 and TRBJ2-1, with TRBD2 matching over 9 bases. V gave up 5 bases and J gave up 2 bases; unmatched junction bases: 4. Germline CDR1 and CDR2: MNHEY and SMNVEV (reference sequence). The CDR3 loop spans 15 amino acids. The CDR3 region is CASSKTSGTYNEQFF. CDR3 bases: TGTGCCAGCAGTAAGACTAGCGGTACCTACAATGAGCAGTTCTTC.

The chain has TRBV24-1 and TRBJ2-7; 8 bases align to TRBD2. The CDR3 is made up of 14 amino acids. From germline, CDR1 is KGHDR and CDR2 SFDVKD. V was clipped by 5 bases and J by 2 bases; unmatched bases: 4. CDR3 nucleotide sequence: TGTGCCACCAGTGCGGGAGGGTTGGCCTACGAGCAGTACTTC. This encodes CATSAGGLAYEQYF.

This chain uses TRBV7-3 with TRBJ2-2; TRBD1 aligns across 7 bases. The CDR3 extends over 15 amino acids. The V and J ends lost 3 bases and 6 bases, in that order; junction bases with no gene match: 7. Germline V gives CDR1 SGHTA, CDR2 FQGTGA. The CDR3 sequence is CASSFQGGAPGELFF. The DNA of the CDR3 is TGTGCCAGCAGCTTTCAAGGGGGCGCCCCCGGGGAGCTGTTTTTT.

This rearrangement joins TRBV9 to TRBJ1-3; no definite D call. Germline V gene sequence: CDR1 SGDLS, CDR2 YYNGEE. The length of the CDR3 is 16 residues. With 3 bases removed from V and 4 bases from J, the gap between germline ends came to 17 bases. The CDR3 here is CASSGVTSALGNTIYF. In DNA form, the CDR3 reads TGTGCCAGCAGCGGGGTCACTTCGGCACTAGGAAACACCATATATTTT.

A few counts support this clone. CDR3 DNA sequence: TGTGCCAGCCGAGAGACAGGGAATGAAAAACTGTTTTTT. It encodes CASRETGNEKLFF. The chain carries TRBV18 and TRBJ1-4; TRBD1 aligns across 7 bases. Trimming cost V 8 bases and J 5 bases; bases outside gene matches: 5. The CDR3 is 13 amino acids. The V gene's germline CDR1 is KGHSH and CDR2 LQKENI.

This clone has a single count. The chain employs TRBV30 and TRBJ2-5; D perhaps matches TRBD2 (5 bases). Germline values: CDR1 GTSNPN, CDR2 SVGIG (reference sequence). CDR3 length: 13 amino acids. V lost 2 bases and J 5 bases, leaving 12 bases between the germline ends. CDR3 sequence: CAWSRLPGETQYF. CDR3 DNA: TGTGCCTGGAGTAGACTCCCGGGGGAGACCCAGTACTTC.

The chain is built from TRBV7-9 and TRBJ2-7; D ambiguous. Germline V gene sequence: CDR1 SEHNR, CDR2 FQNEAQ (reference sequence). This CDR3 is 12 amino acids long. The germline V and J ends were trimmed by 4 bases and 0 bases, with 4 bases remaining between them. CDR3 sequence: CASSSVSYEQYF. CDR3 bases: TGTGCCAGCAGCTCCGTCTCCTACGAGCAGTACTTC.

Here the CDR3 reads CASSLWADTQYF. The CDR3 DNA follows: TGTGCCAGCAGCTTATGGGCAGATACGCAGTATTTT. V gene TRBV7-6 combines with J gene TRBJ2-3; no reliable D call. Between the trimmed V and J ends, which lost 2 bases and 4 bases, there was a span of 4 bases. CDR1 and CDR2 from the germline V gene are SGHVS and FNYEAQ. The length of the CDR3 is 12 residues. Full variable domain (outside the CDR3, taken from reference TRBV7-6 and TRBJ2-3): GAGVSQSPRYKVTKRGQDVALRCDPISGHVSLYWYRQALGQGPEFLTYFNYEAQQDKSGLPNDRFSAERPEGSISTLTIQRTEQRDSAMYRCASSLWADTQYFGPGTRLTVL.

The chain employs TRBV3-1 (or the pseudogene TRBV3-2) and TRBJ1-5, with TRBD1 matching 10 bases. V was clipped by 4 bases and J by 4 bases; unmatched bases: 7. This CDR3 has 16 amino acids. CDR1 and CDR2 from the germline V gene are LGHDT and YNNKEL (reference sequence). The CDR3 sequence is CASSLSDRGQNQPQHF. DNA for the CDR3: TGTGCCAGCAGCCTCTCTGACAGGGGGCAAAATCAGCCCCAGCATTTT.

With regard to this clone: At one of its ends the junction is not consistent with the germline gene, which may arise from a read error. CDR3 DNA sequence: TGTGCCAGCGGTTTGGTAAACTATGGCTACACCTTC. Protein product: CASGLVNYGYTF. The V call is TRBV28, the J call TRBJ1-2; no clear D gene. This CDR3 region has 12 residues. Germline V gene sequence: CDR1 MDHEN, CDR2 SYDVKM.

This chain joins TRBV5-1 and TRBJ1-2; D gene uncertain. Trimming shortened V by 0 bases and J by 0 bases, and 9 bases separated the two germline ends. Germline loops: CDR1 SGHRS, CDR2 YFSETQ. This CDR3 is 15 amino acids long. The CDR3 loop is CASSLDTMTNYGYTF. The CDR3, as DNA: TGCGCCAGCAGCTTGGACACGATGACTAACTATGGCTACACCTTC. Complete variable domain (other parts from reference TRBV5-1 and TRBJ1-2): KAGVTQTPRYLIKTRGQQVTLSCSPISGHRSVSWYQQTPGQGLQFLFEYFSETQRNKGNFPGRFSGRQFSNSRSEMNVSTLELGDSALYLCASSLDTMTNYGYTFGSGTRLTVV.

The chain recombines TRBV29-1 with TRBJ2-6; D is uncertain. The CDR3 totals 13 residues. V was trimmed by 3 bases and J by 0 bases, leaving 3 bases between them. Germline V gives CDR1 SQVTM, CDR2 ANQGSEA. CDR3 DNA sequence: TGCAGCGTTGACGTCTCTGGGGCCAACGTCCTGACTTTC. Translation gives CSVDVSGANVLTF.

The gene calls are TRBV9 and TRBJ2-2; 9 nucleotides agree with TRBD2. Germline CDR1 reads SGDLS; CDR2 reads YYNGEE. The CDR3 is made up of 17 amino acids. With 4 bases clipped from V and 4 bases from J, the junction kept 11 bases outside the gene matches. CDR3 region: CASSPPPAGGPTGELFF. The DNA of the CDR3 is TGTGCCAGCAGCCCCCCCCCAGCGGGGGGACCCACCGGGGAGCTGTTTTTT.

The chain joins TRBV6-6 to TRBJ1-1; possible D gene TRBD1, 5 bases. With 5 bases removed from V and 3 bases from J, the gap between germline ends came to 13 bases. CDR1 and CDR2 from the germline V gene are MNHNY and SVGAGI (reference sequence). The CDR3 covers 14 residues. CDR3 region: CASSPLGPDTEAFF. The CDR3 DNA sequence: TGTGCCAGCAGTCCACTGGGGCCGGACACTGAAGCTTTCTTT.

The rearrangement links TRBV11-3 to TRBJ2-7, with 9 bases identical to TRBD1. The CDR3 is 14 amino acids. Trimming took 1 base from V and 4 from J; bases not matched to a gene: 2. The germline V gene encodes CDR1 SGHNT and CDR2 YENEEA. The CDR3 sequence is CASSLAQGAYEQYF. The DNA for the CDR3 is TGTGCCAGCAGCTTAGCACAGGGGGCATACGAGCAGTACTTC.

This clone was seen only a few times. This CDR3 reads CASSESGGRSNEQFF. The CDR3 DNA sequence: TGCGCCAGCAGTGAGTCCGGCGGGAGGAGTAATGAGCAGTTCTTC. V and J are TRBV10-1 and TRBJ2-1; 8 bases agree with TRBD2. The germline V gene has CDR1 WNHNN and CDR2 SYGVQD (reference sequence). The CDR3 extends over 15 amino acids. J was trimmed by 7 bases and V by 0 bases; bases with no gene match: 5.

V is TRBV7-3 and J is TRBJ1-3; a weak D match, TRBD1 (5 bases). V lost 4 bases, J lost 1 base, and 11 bases lay in between. The CDR3 has 15 residues. The germline gives CDR1 SGHTA, CDR2 FQGTGA. The CDR3: CASSSPGLSGNTIYF. The DNA for the CDR3 is TGTGCCAGCAGCTCTCCAGGGCTTTCTGGAAACACCATATATTTT.

This sequence joins TRBV6-1 and TRBJ1-6; TRBD1 agrees at 7 bases. Germline CDR1 and CDR2: MNHNS and SASEGT. V shed 3 bases and J 0 bases; nucleotides not matched to a gene: 2. The CDR3 runs 16 residues. CDR3 nucleotide sequence: TGTGCCAGCAGTGACACAGGGGCCTCCTATAATTCACCCCTCCACTTT. The encoded protein is CASSDTGASYNSPLHF.

The rearrangement uses TRBV10-1 and TRBJ2-3; a weak D match, TRBD1 (5 bases). Germline-derived CDR1 and CDR2 are WNHNN and SYGVQD (reference sequence). Trimming removed 3 bases from V and 1 base from J, with 14 bases in between. This CDR3 region has 16 residues. CDR3 amino acids: CASSDGAYEGTDTQYF. DNA of the CDR3: TGCGCCAGCAGTGATGGGGCCTACGAAGGCACAGATACGCAGTATTTT.

The chain joins TRBV9 to TRBJ2-6, with 7 bases aligning to TRBD1. The CDR3 runs to 17 residues. Germline V gene data show CDR1 as SGDLS and CDR2 as YYNGEE. After removal of 5 bases from V and 4 bases from J, the junction contained 12 bases not matched to a gene. CDR3 DNA: TGTGCCAGCAGATCCGACAGGGATAGGCTAGGGGCCAACGTCCTGACTTTC. Encoded protein: CASRSDRDRLGANVLTF.

The chain uses TRBV19 and TRBJ1-5, with D perhaps matching TRBD1 (6 bases). The CDR3 covers 16 residues. CDR1 LNHDA and CDR2 SQIVND come from the germline V gene (reference sequence). V was shortened by 5 bases and J by 6 bases, with 20 bases between the two germline ends. The CDR3 nucleotides read TGTGCCAGTAGTGCCGGGGGGTCAGGGGTGGGTCAGCCCCAGCATTTT. This gives the protein CASSAGGSGVGQPQHF.

The chain couples TRBV30 to TRBJ2-1; D uncertain. This CDR3 has 12 amino acids. Germline V gene lookup returns CDR1 GTSNPN and CDR2 SVGIG (reference sequence). V dropped 3 bases and J dropped 10 bases, with 13 bases sitting between them. CDR3 DNA: TGTGCCTGGAGCGGGTCCCACGGGGAGCAGTTCTTC. Translating gives CAWSGSHGEQFF.

The chain has TRBV28 and TRBJ2-5, with TRBD2 matching over 13 bases. Per the germline V gene, CDR1 is MDHEN and CDR2 is SYDVKM. This CDR3 spans 17 amino acids. With V trimmed by 10 bases and J by 3 bases, 14 bases remained unmatched. The CDR3 nucleotides read TGTGCCACCACGGGGACTAGCGGGGCGATAGAGGAAGAGACCCAGTACTTC. Residues: CATTGTSGAIEEETQYF.

The chain employs TRBV28 and TRBJ2-2, with 12 nucleotides matching TRBD2. The junction had 2 bases not matched to a gene; V was cut back by 4 bases and J by 5 bases. Germline assignment: CDR1 MDHEN and CDR2 SYDVKM. This CDR3 is 15 amino acids long. The CDR3 region has the DNA TGTGCCAGCAGTTACCTAGCGGGAGGGACCGGGGAGCTGTTTTTT. This encodes CASSYLAGGTGELFF.

The rearrangement links TRBV5-1 to TRBJ1-3; 8 positions match TRBD1. The CDR3 is 15 residues long. The germline V gene has CDR1 SGHRS and CDR2 YFSETQ. J gave up 0 bases and V 5 bases, and 4 bases lay outside the gene matches. The CDR3 region is CASSPGQGSGNTIYF. For the CDR3, the DNA is TGCGCCAGCAGTCCAGGACAGGGCTCTGGAAACACCATATATTTT.

This sequence joins TRBV28 and TRBJ1-5; 12 bases fit TRBD1. The V gene's germline CDR1 is MDHEN and CDR2 SYDVKM. This CDR3 is built from 16 residues. V shed 10 bases, J shed 1 base, and the junction held 8 bases outside the gene matches. In DNA form, the CDR3 reads TGTGCCATCCGGGACAGGGGGCTCGTAAGCAATCAGCCCCAGCATTTT. This gives the protein CAIRDRGLVSNQPQHF.